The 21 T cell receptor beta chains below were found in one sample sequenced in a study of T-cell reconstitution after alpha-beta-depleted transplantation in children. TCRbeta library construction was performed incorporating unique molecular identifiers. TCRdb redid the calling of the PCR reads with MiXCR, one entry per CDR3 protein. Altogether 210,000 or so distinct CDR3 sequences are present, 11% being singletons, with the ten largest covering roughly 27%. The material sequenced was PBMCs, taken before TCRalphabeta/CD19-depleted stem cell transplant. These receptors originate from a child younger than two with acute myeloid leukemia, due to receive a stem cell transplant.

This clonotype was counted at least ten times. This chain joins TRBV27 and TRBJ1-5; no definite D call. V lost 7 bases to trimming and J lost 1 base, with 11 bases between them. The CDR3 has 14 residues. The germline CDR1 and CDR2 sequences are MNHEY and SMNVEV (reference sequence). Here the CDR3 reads CASKIFGSNQPQHF. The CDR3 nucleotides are TGTGCCAGCAAAATCTTTGGGAGCAATCAGCCCCAGCATTTT.

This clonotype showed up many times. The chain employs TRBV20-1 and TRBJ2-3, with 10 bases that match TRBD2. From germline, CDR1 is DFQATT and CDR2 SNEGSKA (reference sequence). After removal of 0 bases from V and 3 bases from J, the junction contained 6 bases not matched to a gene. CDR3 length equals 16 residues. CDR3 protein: CSARDPLAGVTDTQYF. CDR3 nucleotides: TGCAGTGCTAGAGATCCCCTAGCGGGAGTTACAGATACGCAGTATTTT.

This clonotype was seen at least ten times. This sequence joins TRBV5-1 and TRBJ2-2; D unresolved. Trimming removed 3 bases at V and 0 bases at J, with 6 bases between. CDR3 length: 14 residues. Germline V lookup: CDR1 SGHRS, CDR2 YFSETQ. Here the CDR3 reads CASSSSANTGELFF. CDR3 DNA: TGCGCCAGCAGCTCTTCAGCGAACACCGGGGAGCTGTTTTTT.

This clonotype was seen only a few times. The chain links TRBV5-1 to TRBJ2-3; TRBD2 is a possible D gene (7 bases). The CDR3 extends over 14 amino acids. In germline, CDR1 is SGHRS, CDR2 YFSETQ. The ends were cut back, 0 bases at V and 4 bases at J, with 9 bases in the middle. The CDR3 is CASSLARGPDTQYF. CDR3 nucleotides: TGCGCCAGCAGCTTGGCGCGGGGGCCAGATACGCAGTATTTT.

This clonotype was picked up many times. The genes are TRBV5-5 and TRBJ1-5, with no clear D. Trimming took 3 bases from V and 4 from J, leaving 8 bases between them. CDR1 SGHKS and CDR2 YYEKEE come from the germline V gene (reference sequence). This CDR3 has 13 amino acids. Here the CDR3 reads CASSSYPNQPQHF. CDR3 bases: TGTGCCAGCAGCTCGTACCCAAATCAGCCCCAGCATTTT. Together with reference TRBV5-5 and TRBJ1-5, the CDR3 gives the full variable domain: DAGVTQSPTHLIKTRGQQVTLRCSPISGHKSVSWYQQVLGQGPQFIFQYYEKEERGRGNFPDRFSARQFPNYSSELNVNALLLGDSALYLCASSSYPNQPQHFGDGTRLSIL.

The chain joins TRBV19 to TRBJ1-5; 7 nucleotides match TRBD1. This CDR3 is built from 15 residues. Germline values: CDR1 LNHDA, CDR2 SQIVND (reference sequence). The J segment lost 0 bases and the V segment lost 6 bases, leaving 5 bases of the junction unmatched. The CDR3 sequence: CASRGTEYSNQPQHF. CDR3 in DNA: TGTGCCAGTAGAGGGACAGAGTATAGCAATCAGCCCCAGCATTTT.

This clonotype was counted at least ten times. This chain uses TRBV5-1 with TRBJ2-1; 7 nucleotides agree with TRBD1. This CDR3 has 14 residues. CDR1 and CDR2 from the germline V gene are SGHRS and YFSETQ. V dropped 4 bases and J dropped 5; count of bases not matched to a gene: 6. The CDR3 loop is CASSKTGTDNEQFF. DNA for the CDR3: TGCGCCAGCAGCAAGACAGGGACCGACAATGAGCAGTTCTTC.

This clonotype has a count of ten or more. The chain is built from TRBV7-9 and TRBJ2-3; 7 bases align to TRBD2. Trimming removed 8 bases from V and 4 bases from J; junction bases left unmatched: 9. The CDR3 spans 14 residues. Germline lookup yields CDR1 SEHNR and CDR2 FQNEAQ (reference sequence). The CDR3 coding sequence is TGTGCCAGCCTGGGACTACCGTTCGCAGATACGCAGTATTTT. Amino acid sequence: CASLGLPFADTQYF. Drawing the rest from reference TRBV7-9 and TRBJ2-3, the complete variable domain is DTGVSQNPRHKITKRGQNVTFRCDPISEHNRLYWYRQTLGQGPEFLTYFQNEAQLEKSRLLSDRFSAERPKGSFSTLEIQRTEQGDSAMYLCASLGLPFADTQYFGPGTRLTVL.

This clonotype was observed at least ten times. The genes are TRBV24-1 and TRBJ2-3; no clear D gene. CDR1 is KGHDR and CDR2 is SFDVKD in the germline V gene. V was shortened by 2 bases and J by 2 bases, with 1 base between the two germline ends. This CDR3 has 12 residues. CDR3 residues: CATSDYTDTQYF. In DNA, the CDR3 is TGTGCCACCAGTGATTACACAGATACGCAGTATTTT.

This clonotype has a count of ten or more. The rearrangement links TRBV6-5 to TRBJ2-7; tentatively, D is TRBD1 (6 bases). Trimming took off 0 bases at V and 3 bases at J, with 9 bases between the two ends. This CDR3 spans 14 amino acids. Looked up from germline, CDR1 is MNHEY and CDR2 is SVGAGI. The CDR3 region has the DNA TGTGCCAGCAGTTACTCGTACAGGGACTACGAGCAGTACTTC. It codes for CASSYSYRDYEQYF.

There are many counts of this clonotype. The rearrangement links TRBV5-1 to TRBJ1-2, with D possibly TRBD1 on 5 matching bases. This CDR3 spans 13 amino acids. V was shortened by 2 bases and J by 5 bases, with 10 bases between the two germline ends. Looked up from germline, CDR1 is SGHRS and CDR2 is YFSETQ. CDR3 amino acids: CASSFGRGYGYTF. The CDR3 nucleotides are TGCGCCAGCAGCTTTGGACGGGGGTATGGCTACACCTTC. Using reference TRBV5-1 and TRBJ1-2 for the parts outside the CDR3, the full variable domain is KAGVTQTPRYLIKTRGQQVTLSCSPISGHRSVSWYQQTPGQGLQFLFEYFSETQRNKGNFPGRFSGRQFSNSRSEMNVSTLELGDSALYLCASSFGRGYGYTFGSGTRLTVV.

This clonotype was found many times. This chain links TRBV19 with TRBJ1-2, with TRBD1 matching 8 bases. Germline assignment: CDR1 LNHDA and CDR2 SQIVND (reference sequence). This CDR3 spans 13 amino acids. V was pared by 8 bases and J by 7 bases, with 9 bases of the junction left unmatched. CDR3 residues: CASSEDRAGGYTF. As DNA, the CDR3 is TGTGCCAGTTCCGAGGACAGGGCTGGTGGCTACACCTTC.

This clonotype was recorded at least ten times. CDR3 nucleotides: TGCAGCGTGCGGGGACAGGGGTTCTACGAGCAGTACTTC. This encodes CSVRGQGFYEQYF. This chain uses TRBV29-1 with TRBJ2-7; 10 positions agree with TRBD1. The CDR3 is 13 residues long. The V and J ends lost 6 bases and 3 bases, in that order; junction bases with no gene match: 5. Germline CDR1 reads SQVTM; CDR2 reads ANQGSEA.

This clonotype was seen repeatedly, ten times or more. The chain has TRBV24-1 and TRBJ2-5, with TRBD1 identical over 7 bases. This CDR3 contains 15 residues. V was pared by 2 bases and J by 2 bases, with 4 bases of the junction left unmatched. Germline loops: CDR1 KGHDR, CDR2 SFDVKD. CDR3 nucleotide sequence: TGTGCCACCAGTGATTCAACAGGGGCACAAGAGACCCAGTACTTC. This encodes CATSDSTGAQETQYF.

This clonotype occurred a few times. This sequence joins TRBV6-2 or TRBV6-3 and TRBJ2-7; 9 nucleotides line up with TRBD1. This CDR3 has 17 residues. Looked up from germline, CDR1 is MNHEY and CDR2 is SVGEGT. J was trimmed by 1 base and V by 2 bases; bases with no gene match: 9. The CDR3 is CASSYPGQGLKSYEQYF. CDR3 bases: TGTGCCAGCAGTTACCCCGGACAGGGGTTAAAGTCCTACGAGCAGTACTTC.

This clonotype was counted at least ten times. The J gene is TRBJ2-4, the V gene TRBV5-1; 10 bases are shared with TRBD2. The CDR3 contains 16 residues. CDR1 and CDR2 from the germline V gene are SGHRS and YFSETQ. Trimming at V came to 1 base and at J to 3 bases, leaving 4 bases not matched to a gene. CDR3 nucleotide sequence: TGCGCCAGCAGCTTGTTAGCGGGAGGAAACAAAAACATTCAGTACTTC. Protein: CASSLLAGGNKNIQYF.

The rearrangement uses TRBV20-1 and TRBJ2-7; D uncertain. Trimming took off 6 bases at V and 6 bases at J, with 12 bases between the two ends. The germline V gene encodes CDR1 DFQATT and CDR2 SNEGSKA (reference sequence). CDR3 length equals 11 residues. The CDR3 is CSAFGNREQYF. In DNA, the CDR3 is TGCAGTGCCTTTGGAAATCGCGAGCAGTACTTC.

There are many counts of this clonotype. The DNA of the CDR3 is TGTGCCAGCAGTTCCTCCACCCGGACAGGGGGATGGACCTACGAGCAGTACTTC. It encodes CASSSSTRTGGWTYEQYF. V gene TRBV7-9 combines with J gene TRBJ2-7, with 10 bases aligning to TRBD1. This CDR3 comprises 18 residues. V was pared by 6 bases and J by 2 bases, with 16 bases of the junction left unmatched. CDR1 is SEHNR, CDR2 FQNEAQ, per germline (reference sequence).

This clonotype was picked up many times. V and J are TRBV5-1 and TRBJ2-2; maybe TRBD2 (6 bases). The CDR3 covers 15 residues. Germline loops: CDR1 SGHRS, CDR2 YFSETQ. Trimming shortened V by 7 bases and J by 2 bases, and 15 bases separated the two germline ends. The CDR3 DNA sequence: TGCGCCAGCCAGGGTTCCGGGACTAACACCGGGGAGCTGTTTTTT. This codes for CASQGSGTNTGELFF.

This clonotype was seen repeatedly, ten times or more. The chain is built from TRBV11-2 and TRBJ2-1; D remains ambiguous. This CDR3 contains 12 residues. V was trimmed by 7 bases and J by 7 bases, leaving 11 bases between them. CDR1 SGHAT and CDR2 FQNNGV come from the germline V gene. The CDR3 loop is CASKKRWNEQFF. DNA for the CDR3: TGTGCCAGCAAGAAACGGTGGAATGAGCAGTTCTTC. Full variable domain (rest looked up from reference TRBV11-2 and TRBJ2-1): EAGVAQSPRYKIIEKRQSVAFWCNPISGHATLYWYQQILGQGPKLLIQFQNNGVVDDSQLPKDRFSAERLKGVDSTLKIQPAKLEDSAVYLCASKKRWNEQFFGPGTRLTVL.

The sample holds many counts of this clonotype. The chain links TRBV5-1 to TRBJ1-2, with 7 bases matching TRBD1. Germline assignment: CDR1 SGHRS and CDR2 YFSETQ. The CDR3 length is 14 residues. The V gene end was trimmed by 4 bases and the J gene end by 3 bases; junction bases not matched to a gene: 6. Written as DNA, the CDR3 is TGCGCCAGCAGCGAACAGGGGCCGGACTATGGCTACACCTTC. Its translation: CASSEQGPDYGYTF.